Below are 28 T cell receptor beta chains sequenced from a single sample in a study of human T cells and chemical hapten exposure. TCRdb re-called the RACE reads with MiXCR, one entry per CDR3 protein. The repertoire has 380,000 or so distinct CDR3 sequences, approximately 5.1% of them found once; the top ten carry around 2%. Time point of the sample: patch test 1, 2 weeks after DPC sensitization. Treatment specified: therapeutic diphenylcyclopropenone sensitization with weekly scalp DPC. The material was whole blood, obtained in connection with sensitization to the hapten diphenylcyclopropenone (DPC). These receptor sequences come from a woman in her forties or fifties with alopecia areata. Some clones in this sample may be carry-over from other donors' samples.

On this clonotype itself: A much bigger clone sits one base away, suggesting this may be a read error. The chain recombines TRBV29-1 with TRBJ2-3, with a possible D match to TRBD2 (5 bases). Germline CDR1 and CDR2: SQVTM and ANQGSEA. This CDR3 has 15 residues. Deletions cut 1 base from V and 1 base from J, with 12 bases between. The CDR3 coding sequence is TGCAGCGTTGAAGTCTTAGCGACCCGCACAGATACGCAGTATTTT. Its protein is CSVEVLATRTDTQYF.

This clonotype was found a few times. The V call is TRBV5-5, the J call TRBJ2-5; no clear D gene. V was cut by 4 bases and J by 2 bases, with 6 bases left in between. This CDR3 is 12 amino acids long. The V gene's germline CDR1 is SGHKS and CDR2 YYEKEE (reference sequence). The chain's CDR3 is CASSGIQETQYF. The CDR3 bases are TGTGCCAGCAGCGGCATACAAGAGACCCAGTACTTC.

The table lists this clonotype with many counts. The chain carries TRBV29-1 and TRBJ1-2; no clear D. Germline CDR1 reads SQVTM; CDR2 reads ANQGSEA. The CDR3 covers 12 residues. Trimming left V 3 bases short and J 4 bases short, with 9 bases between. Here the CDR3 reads CSVEDPAYGYTF. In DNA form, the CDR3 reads TGCAGCGTTGAGGACCCTGCCTATGGCTACACCTTC.

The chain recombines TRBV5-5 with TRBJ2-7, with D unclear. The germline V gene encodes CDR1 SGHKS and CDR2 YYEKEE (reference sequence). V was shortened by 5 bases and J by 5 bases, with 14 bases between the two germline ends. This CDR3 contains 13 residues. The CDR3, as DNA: TGTGCCAGCAGGTTATCAGGCCCCCACGAGCAGTACTTC. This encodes CASRLSGPHEQYF.

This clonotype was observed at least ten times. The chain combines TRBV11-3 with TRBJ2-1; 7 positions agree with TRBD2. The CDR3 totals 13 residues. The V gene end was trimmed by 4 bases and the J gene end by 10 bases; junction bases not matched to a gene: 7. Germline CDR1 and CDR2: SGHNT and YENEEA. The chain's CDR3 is CASSSGRNPEQFF. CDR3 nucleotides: TGTGCCAGCAGCTCCGGGAGGAACCCCGAGCAGTTCTTC.

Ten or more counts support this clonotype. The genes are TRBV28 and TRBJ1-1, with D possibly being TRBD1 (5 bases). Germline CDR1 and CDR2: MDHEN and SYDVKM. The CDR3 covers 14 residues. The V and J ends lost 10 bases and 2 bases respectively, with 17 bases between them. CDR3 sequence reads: CATQELRDNTEAFF. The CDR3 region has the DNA TGTGCCACCCAAGAGCTCAGGGATAACACTGAAGCTTTCTTT.

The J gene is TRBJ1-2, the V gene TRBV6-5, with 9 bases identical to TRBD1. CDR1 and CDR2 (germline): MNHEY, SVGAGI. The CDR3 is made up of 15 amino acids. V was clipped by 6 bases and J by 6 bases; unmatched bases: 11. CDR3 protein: CASRRTRTGENGYTF. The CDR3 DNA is TGTGCCAGCAGACGAACCCGGACAGGGGAGAATGGCTACACCTTC.

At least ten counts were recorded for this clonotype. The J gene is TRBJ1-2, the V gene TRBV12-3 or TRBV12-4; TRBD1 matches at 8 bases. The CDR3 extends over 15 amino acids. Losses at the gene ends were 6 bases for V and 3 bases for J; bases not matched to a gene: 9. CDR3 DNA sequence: TGTGCCAGCAGCCGAGGACAGGGCCGGGACTATGGCTACACCTTC. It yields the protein CASSRGQGRDYGYTF.

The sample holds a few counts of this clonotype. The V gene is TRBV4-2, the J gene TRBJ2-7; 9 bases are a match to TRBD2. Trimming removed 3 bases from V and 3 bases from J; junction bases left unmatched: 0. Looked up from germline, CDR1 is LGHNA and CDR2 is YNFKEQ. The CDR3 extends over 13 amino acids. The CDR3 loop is CASSHSGSYEQYF. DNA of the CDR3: TGTGCCAGCAGCCATAGCGGGAGCTACGAGCAGTACTTC.

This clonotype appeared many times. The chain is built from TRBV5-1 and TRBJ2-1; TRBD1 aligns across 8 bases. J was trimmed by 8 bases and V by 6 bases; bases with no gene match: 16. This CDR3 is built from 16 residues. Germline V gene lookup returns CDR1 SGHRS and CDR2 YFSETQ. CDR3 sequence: CASTIKSGQGADEQFF. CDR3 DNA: TGCGCCAGCACCATAAAAAGTGGGCAGGGGGCCGATGAGCAGTTCTTC.

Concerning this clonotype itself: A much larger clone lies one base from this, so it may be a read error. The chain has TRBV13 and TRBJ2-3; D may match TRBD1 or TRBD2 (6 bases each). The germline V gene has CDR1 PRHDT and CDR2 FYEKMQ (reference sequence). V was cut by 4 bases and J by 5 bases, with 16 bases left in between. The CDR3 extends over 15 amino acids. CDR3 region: CASSSTPRGEDTQYF. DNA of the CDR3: TGTGCCAGCAGCTCCACCCCTAGGGGGGAAGATACGCAGTATTTT.

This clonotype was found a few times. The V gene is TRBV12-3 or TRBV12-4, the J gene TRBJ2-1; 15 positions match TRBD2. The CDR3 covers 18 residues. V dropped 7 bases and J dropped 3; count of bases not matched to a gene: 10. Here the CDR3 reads CASKSGTSGGRDYNEQFF. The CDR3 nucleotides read TGTGCCAGCAAGTCCGGGACTAGCGGGGGGCGGGACTACAATGAGCAGTTCTTC.

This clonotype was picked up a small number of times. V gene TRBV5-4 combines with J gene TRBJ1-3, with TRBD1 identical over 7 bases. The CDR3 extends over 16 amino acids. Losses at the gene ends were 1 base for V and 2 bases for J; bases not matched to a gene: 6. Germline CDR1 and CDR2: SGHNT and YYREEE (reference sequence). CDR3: CASSLKGARTGNTIYF. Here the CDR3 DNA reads TGTGCCAGCAGCTTGAAGGGGGCGCGGACTGGAAACACCATATATTTT.

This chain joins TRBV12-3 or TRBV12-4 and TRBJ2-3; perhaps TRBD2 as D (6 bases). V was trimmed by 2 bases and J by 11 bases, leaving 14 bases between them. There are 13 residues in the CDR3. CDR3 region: CASSLSPGVEQYF. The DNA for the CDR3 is TGTGCCAGCAGTTTATCCCCGGGAGTGGAGCAGTATTTT.

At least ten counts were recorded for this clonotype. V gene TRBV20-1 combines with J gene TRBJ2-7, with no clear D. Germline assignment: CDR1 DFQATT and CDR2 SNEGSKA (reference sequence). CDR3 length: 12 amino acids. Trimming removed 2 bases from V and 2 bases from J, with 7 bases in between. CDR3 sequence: CSARRQTYEQYF. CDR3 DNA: TGCAGTGCTAGACGGCAGACCTACGAGCAGTACTTC.

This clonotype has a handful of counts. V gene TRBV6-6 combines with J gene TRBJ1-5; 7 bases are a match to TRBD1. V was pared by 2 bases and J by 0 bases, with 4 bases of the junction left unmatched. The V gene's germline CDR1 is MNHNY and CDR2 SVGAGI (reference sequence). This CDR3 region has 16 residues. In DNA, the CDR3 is TGTGCCAGCAGTTACGGGGCAGGGGGTAGCAATCAGCCCCAGCATTTT. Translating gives CASSYGAGGSNQPQHF.

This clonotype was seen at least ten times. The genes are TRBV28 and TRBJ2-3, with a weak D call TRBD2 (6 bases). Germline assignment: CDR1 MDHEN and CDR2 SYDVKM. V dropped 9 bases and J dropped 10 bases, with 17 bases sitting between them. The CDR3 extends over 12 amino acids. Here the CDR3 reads CARGRGGEAQYF. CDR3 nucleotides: TGTGCCAGAGGAAGGGGAGGAGAGGCGCAGTATTTT. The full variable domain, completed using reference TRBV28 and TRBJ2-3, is DVKVTQSSRYLVKRTGEKVFLECVQDMDHENMFWYRQDPGLGLRLIYFSYDVKMKEKGDIPEGYSVSREKKERFSLILESASTNQTSMYLCARGRGGEAQYFGPGTRLTVL.

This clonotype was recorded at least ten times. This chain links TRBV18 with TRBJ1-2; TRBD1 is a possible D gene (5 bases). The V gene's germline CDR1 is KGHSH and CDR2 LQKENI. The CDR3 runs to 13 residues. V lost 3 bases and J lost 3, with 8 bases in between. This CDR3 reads CASSPVRDYGYTF. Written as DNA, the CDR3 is TGTGCCAGCTCACCTGTCAGGGACTATGGCTACACCTTC.

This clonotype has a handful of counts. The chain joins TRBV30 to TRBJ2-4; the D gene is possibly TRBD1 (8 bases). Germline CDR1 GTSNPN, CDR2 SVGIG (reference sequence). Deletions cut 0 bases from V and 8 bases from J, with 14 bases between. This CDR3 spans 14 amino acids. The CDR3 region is CAWSVTGGGDIQYF. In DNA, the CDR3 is TGTGCCTGGAGTGTAACAGGGGGAGGGGACATTCAGTACTTC.

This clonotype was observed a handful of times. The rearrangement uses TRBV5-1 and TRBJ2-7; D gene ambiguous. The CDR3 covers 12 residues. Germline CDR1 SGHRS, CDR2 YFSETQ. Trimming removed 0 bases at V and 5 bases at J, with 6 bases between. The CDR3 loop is CASSLELNEQYF. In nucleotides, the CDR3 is TGCGCCAGCAGCTTGGAGCTTAACGAGCAGTACTTC.

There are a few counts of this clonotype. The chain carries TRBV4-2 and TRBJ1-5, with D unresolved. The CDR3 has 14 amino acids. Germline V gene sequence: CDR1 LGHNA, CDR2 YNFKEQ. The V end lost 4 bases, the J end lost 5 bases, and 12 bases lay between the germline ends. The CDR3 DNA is TGTGCCAGCAGCCTAGATACATACGATCAGCCCCAGCATTTT. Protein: CASSLDTYDQPQHF.

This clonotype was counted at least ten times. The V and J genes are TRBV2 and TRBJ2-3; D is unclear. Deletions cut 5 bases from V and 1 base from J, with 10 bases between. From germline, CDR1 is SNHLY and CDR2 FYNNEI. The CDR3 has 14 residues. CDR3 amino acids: CASSPLGRTDTQYF. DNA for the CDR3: TGTGCCAGCAGTCCTCTAGGTCGCACAGATACGCAGTATTTT.

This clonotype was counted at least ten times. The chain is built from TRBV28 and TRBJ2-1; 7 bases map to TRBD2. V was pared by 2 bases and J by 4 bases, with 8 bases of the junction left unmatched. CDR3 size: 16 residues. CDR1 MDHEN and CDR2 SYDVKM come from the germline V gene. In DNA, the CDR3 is TGTGCCAGCAGTTTAACAGCGGGGTCGAATTACAATGAGCAGTTCTTC. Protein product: CASSLTAGSNYNEQFF.

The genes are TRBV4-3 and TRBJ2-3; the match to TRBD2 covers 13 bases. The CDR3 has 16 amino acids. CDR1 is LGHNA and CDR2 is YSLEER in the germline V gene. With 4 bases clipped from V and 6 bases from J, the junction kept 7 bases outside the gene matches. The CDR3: CASSPRGTSGTDTQYF. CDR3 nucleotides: TGCGCCAGCAGCCCACGCGGGACTAGCGGGACCGATACGCAGTATTTT.

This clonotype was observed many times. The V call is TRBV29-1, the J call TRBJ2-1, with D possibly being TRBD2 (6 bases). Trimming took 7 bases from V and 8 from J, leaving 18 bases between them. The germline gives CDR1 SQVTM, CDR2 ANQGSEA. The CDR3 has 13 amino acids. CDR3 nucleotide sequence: TGCAGCGCCACGGGGGTACAACAGTATGAGCAGTTCTTC. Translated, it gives CSATGVQQYEQFF.

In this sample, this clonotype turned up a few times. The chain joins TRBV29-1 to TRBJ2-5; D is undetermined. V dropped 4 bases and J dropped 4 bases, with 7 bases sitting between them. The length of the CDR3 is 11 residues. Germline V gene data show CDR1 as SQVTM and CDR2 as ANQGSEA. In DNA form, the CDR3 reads TGCAGCGTTGCAACCTCAGAGACCCAGTACTTC. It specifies CSVATSETQYF.

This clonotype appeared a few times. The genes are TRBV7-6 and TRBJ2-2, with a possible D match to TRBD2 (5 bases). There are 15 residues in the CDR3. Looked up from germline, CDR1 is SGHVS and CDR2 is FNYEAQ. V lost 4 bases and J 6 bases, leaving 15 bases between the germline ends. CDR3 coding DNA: TGTGCCAGCAGCTCCTACCCCGGGGAGCCCGGGGAGCTGTTTTTT. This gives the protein CASSSYPGEPGELFF.

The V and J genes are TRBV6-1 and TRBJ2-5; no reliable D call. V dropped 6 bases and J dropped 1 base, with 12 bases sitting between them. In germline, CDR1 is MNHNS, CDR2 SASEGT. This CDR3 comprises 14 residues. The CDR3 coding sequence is TGTGCCAGCAGAGTGGAAGGTCTCCAAGAGACCCAGTACTTC. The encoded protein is CASRVEGLQETQYF.